The sequence of this T cell receptor (beta chain) was determined in a study of circulating CD8 cells and anti-PD-1 response in melanoma. Study-wide context: Nivolumab was given intravenously at 3 mg/kg every 2 weeks.

The QIAseq Immune Repertoire TCR panel built the libraries from around 15 ng of total RNA. TCRdb processed the reads anew with MiXCR; each CDR3 protein has one entry. The table lists some 400 distinct CDR3 sequences, 7.3% of them singletons. General observations from the study: A small cohort with few responders supplied the baseline and M1 comparisons. Under 8% of TRB clonotypes were shared between subsets at M1.

This clonotype was observed a handful of times. No antigen is known for it. The V end was cut by 4 bases, the J end by 0 bases, with 10 bases between. Per the germline V gene, CDR1 is LNHDA and CDR2 is SQIVND (reference sequence). The CDR3 has 15 residues. Sorting of live CD3+CD8+TCRalphabeta+ cells by PD-1 and/or TIGIT gave four subsets. This chain connects TRBV19 to TRBJ2-1, with a possible D match to TRBD2 (6 bases). The TCR sequence derives from a human donor with melanoma. Here the sequenced sample was CD8+ T cells from PBMCs, taken at baseline or after one month of anti-PD-1 therapy (not recorded which). The CDR3 bases are TGTGCCAGTAGTAGTAGCGGTAGCTCCTACAATGAGCAGTTCTTC. Its translation: CASSSSGSSYNEQFF.